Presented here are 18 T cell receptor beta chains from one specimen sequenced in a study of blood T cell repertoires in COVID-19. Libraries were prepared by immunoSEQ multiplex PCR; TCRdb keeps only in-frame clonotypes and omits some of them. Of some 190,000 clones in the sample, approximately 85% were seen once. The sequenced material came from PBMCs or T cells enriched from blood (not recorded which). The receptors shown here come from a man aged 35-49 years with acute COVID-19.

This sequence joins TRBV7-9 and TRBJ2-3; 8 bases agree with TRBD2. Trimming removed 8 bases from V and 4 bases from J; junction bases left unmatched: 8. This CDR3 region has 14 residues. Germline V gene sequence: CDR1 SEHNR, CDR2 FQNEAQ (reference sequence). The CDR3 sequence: CASALPGGPDTQYF. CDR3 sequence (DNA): TGTGCCAGCGCCCTACCGGGAGGGCCAGATACGCAGTATTTT.

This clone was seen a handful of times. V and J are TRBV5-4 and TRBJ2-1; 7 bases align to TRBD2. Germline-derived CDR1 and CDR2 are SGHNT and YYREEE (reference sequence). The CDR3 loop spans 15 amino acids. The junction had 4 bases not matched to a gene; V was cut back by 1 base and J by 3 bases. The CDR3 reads CASSLRAGDYNEQFF. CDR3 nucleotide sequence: TGTGCCAGCAGCTTGAGGGCGGGAGACTACAATGAGCAGTTCTTC.

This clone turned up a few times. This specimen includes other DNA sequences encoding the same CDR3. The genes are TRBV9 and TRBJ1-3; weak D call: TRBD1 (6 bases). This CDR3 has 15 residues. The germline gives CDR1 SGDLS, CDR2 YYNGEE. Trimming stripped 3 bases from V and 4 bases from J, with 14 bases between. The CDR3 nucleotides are TGTGCCAGCAGCGCCAACACAGGGCCCGGAAACACCATATATTTT. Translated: CASSANTGPGNTIYF. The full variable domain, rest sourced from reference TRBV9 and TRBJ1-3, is DSGVTQTPKHLITATGQRVTLRCSPRSGDLSVYWYQQSLDQGLQFLIQYYNGEERAKGNILERFSAQQFPDLHSELNLSSLELGDSALYFCASSANTGPGNTIYFGEGSWLTVV.

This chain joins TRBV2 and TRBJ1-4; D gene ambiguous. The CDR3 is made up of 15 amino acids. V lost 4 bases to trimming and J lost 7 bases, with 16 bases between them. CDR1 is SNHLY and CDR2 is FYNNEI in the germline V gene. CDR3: CASSGSRGATEKLFF. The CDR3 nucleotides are TGTGCCAGCAGTGGATCGCGAGGTGCAACTGAAAAACTGTTTTTT.

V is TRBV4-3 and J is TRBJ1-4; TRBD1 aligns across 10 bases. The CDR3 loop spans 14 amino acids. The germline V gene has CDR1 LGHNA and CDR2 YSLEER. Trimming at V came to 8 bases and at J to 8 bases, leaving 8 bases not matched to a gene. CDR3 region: CASQKGQGEEKLFF. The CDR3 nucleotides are TGCGCCAGCCAAAAAGGACAGGGGGAGGAAAAACTGTTTTTT.

CDR3 in DNA: TGTGCCAGCAGCCAAGTCCAGGGTTACGAGCAGTACTTC. This sequence encodes CASSQVQGYEQYF. The chain combines TRBV14 with TRBJ2-7; D is perhaps TRBD1 (5 bases). V was cut by 1 base and J by 4 bases, with 8 bases left in between. Germline values: CDR1 SGHDN, CDR2 FVKESK. The CDR3 length is 13 residues.

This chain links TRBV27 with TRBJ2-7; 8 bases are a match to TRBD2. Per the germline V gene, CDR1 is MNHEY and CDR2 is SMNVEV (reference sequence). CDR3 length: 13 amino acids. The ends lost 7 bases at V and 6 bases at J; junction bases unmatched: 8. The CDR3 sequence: CASTSLADREQYF. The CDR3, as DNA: TGTGCCAGCACTTCACTAGCGGACCGCGAGCAGTACTTC.

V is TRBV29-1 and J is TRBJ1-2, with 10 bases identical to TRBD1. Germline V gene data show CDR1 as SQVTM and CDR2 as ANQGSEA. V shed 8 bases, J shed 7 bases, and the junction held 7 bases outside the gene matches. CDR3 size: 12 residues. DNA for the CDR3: TGCAGCTCGACAGGGGGCAATACTGGCTACACCTTC. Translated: CSSTGGNTGYTF.

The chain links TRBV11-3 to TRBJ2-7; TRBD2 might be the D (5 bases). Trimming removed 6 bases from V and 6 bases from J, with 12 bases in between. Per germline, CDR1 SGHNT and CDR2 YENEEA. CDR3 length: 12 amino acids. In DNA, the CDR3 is TGTGCCAGCAGTGCGGACGGGGTCGAGCAGTACTTC. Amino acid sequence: CASSADGVEQYF.

The CDR3 reads CSASSRTGGLDEQFF. The CDR3 DNA follows: TGCAGTGCTAGTTCCCGGACAGGGGGGTTGGATGAGCAGTTCTTC. The chain links TRBV20-1 to TRBJ2-1, with TRBD1 identical over 10 bases. V lost 3 bases and J lost 8; bases outside the gene matches: 10. The CDR3 loop spans 15 amino acids. Germline V gene sequence: CDR1 DFQATT, CDR2 SNEGSKA (reference sequence).

Here the CDR3 DNA reads TGTGCCAGCAGCGAGGGGACAGGCTACGAGCAGTACTTC. Amino acid sequence: CASSEGTGYEQYF. The chain joins TRBV12-3 or TRBV12-4 to TRBJ2-7, with 8 bases that match TRBD1. The trim removed 6 bases at V and 3 bases at J, leaving 4 bases unmatched. The CDR3 is made up of 13 amino acids.

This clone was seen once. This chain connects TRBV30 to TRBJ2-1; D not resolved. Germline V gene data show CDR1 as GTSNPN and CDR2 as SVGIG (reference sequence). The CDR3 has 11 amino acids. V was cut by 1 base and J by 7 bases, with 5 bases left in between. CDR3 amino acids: CAWSATNEQFF. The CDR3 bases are TGTGCCTGGAGTGCGACTAATGAGCAGTTCTTC.

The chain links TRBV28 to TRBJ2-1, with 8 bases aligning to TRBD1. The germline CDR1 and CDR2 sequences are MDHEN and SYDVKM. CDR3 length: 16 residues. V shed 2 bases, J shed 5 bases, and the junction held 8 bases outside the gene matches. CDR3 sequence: CASSLPRDRPHNEQFF. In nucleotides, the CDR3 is TGTGCCAGCAGTTTACCCCGGGACAGGCCCCACAATGAGCAGTTCTTC.

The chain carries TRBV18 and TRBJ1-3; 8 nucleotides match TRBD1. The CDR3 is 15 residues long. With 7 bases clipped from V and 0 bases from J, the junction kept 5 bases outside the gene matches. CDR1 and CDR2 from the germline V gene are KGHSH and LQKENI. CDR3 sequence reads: CASCQGQGSGNTIYF. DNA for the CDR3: TGTGCCAGCTGCCAAGGACAGGGCTCTGGAAACACCATATATTTT.

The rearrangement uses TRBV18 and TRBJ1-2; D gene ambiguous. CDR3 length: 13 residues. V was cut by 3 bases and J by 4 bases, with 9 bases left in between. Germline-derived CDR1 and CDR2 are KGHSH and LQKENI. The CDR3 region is CASSPDTIYGYTF. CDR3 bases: TGTGCCAGCTCACCCGACACAATCTATGGCTACACCTTC.

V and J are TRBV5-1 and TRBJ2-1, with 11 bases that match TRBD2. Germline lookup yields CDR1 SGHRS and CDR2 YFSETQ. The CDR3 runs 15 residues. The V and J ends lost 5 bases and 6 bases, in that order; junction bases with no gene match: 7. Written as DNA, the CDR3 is TGCGCCAGCAGTCCTACCGGGACTAGCGGCAATGAGCAGTTCTTC. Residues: CASSPTGTSGNEQFF.

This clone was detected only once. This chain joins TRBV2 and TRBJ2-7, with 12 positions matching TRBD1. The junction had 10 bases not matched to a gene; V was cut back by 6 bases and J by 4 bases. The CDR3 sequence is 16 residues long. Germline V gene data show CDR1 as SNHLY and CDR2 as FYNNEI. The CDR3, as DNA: TGTGCCAGCAGGGCCGGGACAGGGGGCTCGCCATACGAGCAGTACTTC. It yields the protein CASRAGTGGSPYEQYF.

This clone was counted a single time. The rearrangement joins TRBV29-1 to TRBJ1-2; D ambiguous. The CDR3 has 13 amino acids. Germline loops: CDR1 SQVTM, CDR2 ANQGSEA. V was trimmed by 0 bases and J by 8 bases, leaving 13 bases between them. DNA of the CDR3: TGCAGCGTTGAAGATCTTCGACGAGGAGGCTACACCTTC. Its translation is CSVEDLRRGGYTF.